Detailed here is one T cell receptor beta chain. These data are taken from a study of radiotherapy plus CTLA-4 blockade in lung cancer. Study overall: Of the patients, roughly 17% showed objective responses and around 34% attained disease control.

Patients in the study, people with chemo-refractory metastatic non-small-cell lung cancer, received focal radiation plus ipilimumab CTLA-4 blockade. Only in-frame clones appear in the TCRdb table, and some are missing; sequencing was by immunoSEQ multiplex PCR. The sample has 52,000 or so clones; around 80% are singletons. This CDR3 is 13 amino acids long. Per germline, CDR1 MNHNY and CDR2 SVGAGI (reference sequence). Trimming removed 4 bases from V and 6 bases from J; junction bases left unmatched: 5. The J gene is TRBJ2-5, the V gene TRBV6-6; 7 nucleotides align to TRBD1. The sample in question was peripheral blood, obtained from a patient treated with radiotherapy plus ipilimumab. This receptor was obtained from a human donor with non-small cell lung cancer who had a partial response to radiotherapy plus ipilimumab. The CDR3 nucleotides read TGTGCCAGCAGTTCCCCGGGACAGAAGACCCAGTACTTC. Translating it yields CASSSPGQKTQYF.